This TCR beta chain appears in the sequencing data of a study of cytomegalovirus exposure and HLA in healthy donors. Study context: Sequencing of roughly 180 million T cells in an earlier analysis found 100 million to 140 million unique TCR beta sequences. Study-wide findings and caveats: Certain indistinguishable V segments, among them TRBV6-2 and TRBV6-3, were excluded. Later on, an analysis showed TCR association rates differing by HLA locus, with DRB1 the most and HLA-C the fewest. Rare sequences made up most TCRs, while some public TCRs were found in many donors.

For this clone: The antigen is undetermined.

Primers for the PCR totalled 60 Vbeta and 13 Jbeta. The assay was immunoSEQ multiplex PCR, and TCRdb's table has in-frame clones only and misses some. The table has 150,000 to 200,000 clones, 75% to 85% seen once; the top ten hold approximately 0.4%. The CDR3 runs 14 residues. Germline CDR1 SGDLS, CDR2 YYNGEE. V dropped 1 base and J dropped 2 bases, with 10 bases sitting between them. This chain uses TRBV9 with TRBJ2-7, with D tentatively TRBD1 (5 bases). Source material: PBMCs. The sequence came from a male donor in good health and CMV-seropositive. CDR3: CASSVTGLAYEQYF. DNA of the CDR3: TGTGCCAGCAGCGTAACAGGATTAGCCTACGAGCAGTACTTC.